Each of the 5 T cell receptor beta chains below was sequenced from the same sample in a study of T cells after yellow fever vaccination. TCRdb independently ran MiXCR on the 5' RACE reads; one entry per CDR3 protein. The sample comprises around 340,000 distinct CDR3 sequences, about an eighth of which are singletons, and about 3% rests with the top ten. Source: CD4+ T cells sorted from PBMCs, taken 15 days after the yellow fever booster vaccination. The receptors were gathered from a man aged 18 to 29 who received the YFV17D yellow fever vaccine.

The sample holds a few counts of this clonotype. The chain is built from TRBV7-2 and TRBJ1-1, with D maybe TRBD1 (5 bases). V was trimmed by 1 base and J by 4 bases, leaving 13 bases between them. The germline gives CDR1 SGHTA, CDR2 FQGNSA. This CDR3 spans 15 amino acids. CDR3 DNA sequence: TGTGCCAGCAGCTTAGTTCTCGGGGGTTTCACTGAAGCTTTCTTT. It translates to CASSLVLGGFTEAFF. The full variable domain, rest sourced from reference TRBV7-2 and TRBJ1-1, is GAGVSQSPSNKVTEKGKDVELRCDPISGHTALYWYRQSLGQGLEFLIYFQGNSAPDKSGLPSDRFSAERTGGSVSTLTIQRTQQEDSAVYLCASSLVLGGFTEAFFGQGTRLTVV.

This clonotype occurred a few times. V and J are TRBV6-5 and TRBJ2-4; D might be TRBD2 (5 bases). Trimming cost V 5 bases and J 0 bases, with 23 bases left between them. The length of the CDR3 is 19 residues. The germline V gene has CDR1 MNHEY and CDR2 SVGAGI. The CDR3 sequence is CASSTLQLGRQLAKNIQYF. The CDR3 region has the DNA TGTGCCAGCAGTACGCTTCAATTAGGGAGACAACTAGCCAAAAACATTCAGTACTTC.

The CDR3 nucleotides are TGTGCCAGCAGCCATTCTAGCGGGGGGGTTTACGAGCAGTACTTC. Its protein is CASSHSSGGVYEQYF. The J gene is TRBJ2-7, the V gene TRBV4-2; 12 bases line up with TRBD2. Trimming at V came to 3 bases and at J to 4 bases, leaving 4 bases not matched to a gene. Germline CDR1 and CDR2: LGHNA and YNFKEQ. The CDR3 sequence is 15 residues long.

This clonotype was seen more than once but under ten times. The chain has TRBV14 and TRBJ2-5; no clear D. This CDR3 is 15 amino acids long. V lost 3 bases to trimming and J lost 0 bases, with 11 bases between them. Germline V gives CDR1 SGHDN, CDR2 FVKESK. CDR3 in amino acids: CASSQPGWYQETQYF. The DNA for the CDR3 is TGTGCCAGCAGCCAGCCAGGATGGTACCAAGAGACCCAGTACTTC.

This clonotype was found a few times. This chain joins TRBV6-5 and TRBJ2-3, with TRBD2 identical over 8 bases. This CDR3 is built from 13 residues. Germline CDR1 reads MNHEY; CDR2 reads SVGAGI. After removal of 11 bases from V and 2 bases from J, the junction contained 6 bases not matched to a gene. The CDR3 here is CASRTSFTDTQYF. CDR3 nucleotides: TGTGCCTCCCGGACTAGCTTCACAGATACGCAGTATTTT.